This T cell receptor (beta chain) was documented in a study of PD-1 blockade in classical Hodgkin lymphoma. The study's findings and limits: TCR diversity in CD4+, not CD8+, cells rose significantly by C4D1.

This clone was observed a few times. Its antigen is undetermined. There are 14 residues in the CDR3. The junction had 6 bases not matched to a gene; V was cut back by 2 bases and J by 4 bases. Looked up from germline, CDR1 is GTSNPN and CDR2 is SVGIG (reference sequence). There was relapse after autologous stem cell transplantation in every patient, and there was variation in brentuximab vedotin exposure. TCRdb keeps only in-frame clones here, not all; method: immunoSEQ multiplex PCR. The profile shows more than 40,000 clones, over 70% of them singletons. V usage is TRBV30 and J usage is TRBJ2-7; TRBD1 aligns across 9 bases. The sample was peripheral blood mononuclear cells (PBMCs), taken at baseline. The sequence was obtained from a human donor with classical Hodgkin lymphoma. The CDR3 DNA sequence: TGTGCCTGGAGTCCGGGACAGGGACCATACGAGCAGTACTTC. Translation: CAWSPGQGPYEQYF.